Listed below are T cell receptor beta chains from one sample, sequenced in a study of monozygotic twins with inflammatory bowel disease. With the 5' RACE reads reprocessed, TCRdb shows one record per CDR3 protein and no DNA. The sample includes approximately 400,000 distinct CDR3 sequences. Input material: blood. The source of these receptors is a human donor with ulcerative colitis or Crohn's disease, or a healthy co-twin of an affected twin (not recorded which). The CDR3 runs from the conserved cysteine through the conserved F or W.

TRBV7-9,TRBJ1-5,CASSFDGNQPQHF
TRBV6-2/TRBV6-3,TRBJ2-3,CASSYSTSGRTDTQYF
TRBV3-1,TRBJ2-2,CASTRIGNTGELFF
TRBV5-1,TRBJ1-2,CASSLGHSNNYGYTF
TRBV12-3/TRBV12-4,TRBJ2-2,CASSFAPYTGELFF
TRBV20-1,TRBJ1-2,CSARQTPANYGYTF
TRBV20-1,TRBJ2-1,CSARDIRYPLNEQFF
TRBV12-3/TRBV12-4,TRBJ1-1,CASTVGDYTEAFF
TRBV5-6,TRBJ2-5,CASSLLGQGRQTQYF
TRBV10-3,TRBJ1-5,CAISESTGRDQPQHF
TRBV28,TRBJ2-7,CASNLTPSGSGYEQYF
TRBV2,TRBJ2-1,CASSGAGGGKEQFF
TRBV5-1,TRBJ2-1,CASSKKDPNNNEQFF
TRBV7-8,TRBJ2-7,CASSSSDYRGTYEQYF
TRBV29-1,TRBJ2-1,CSVEASDRVTYNEQFF
TRBV4-2,TRBJ2-5,CASSQDGRGEETQYF
TRBV3-1,TRBJ2-7,CASRGTGGSYEQYF
TRBV27,TRBJ2-7,CASSFRQGIRYEQYF
TRBV2,TRBJ1-5,CASSPNRNSNQPQHF
TRBV28,TRBJ1-5,CASSLEVQSYSNQPQHF
TRBV29-1,TRBJ1-2,CSVDNPVNYGYTF
TRBV2,TRBJ2-7,CASSEGPRHEQYF
TRBV20-1,TRBJ2-4,CSARDWPDRAKNIQYF
TRBV5-1,TRBJ2-3,CASSGMTGRDTQYF
TRBV10-3,TRBJ2-7,CAIRTENGNEQYF
TRBV15,TRBJ1-1,CATSRILEGTEAFF
TRBV28,TRBJ1-5,CASRLGGGGTTSYQPQHF
TRBV6-5,TRBJ2-2,CASSYSRVGPNTGELFF
TRBV5-5,TRBJ2-3,CASSLGGLAGGPDTQYF
TRBV7-2,TRBJ2-1,CASSPIPGVYNEQFF
TRBV4-2,TRBJ1-2,CASSQDVRAFENYGYTF
TRBV12-3/TRBV12-4,TRBJ1-6,CASSLQGADSPLHF
TRBV5-1,TRBJ1-1,CASSLGIPDTEAFF
TRBV12-3/TRBV12-4,TRBJ2-3,CASSSPLAGVSPSTDTQYF
TRBV27,TRBJ2-7,CASSIQPGVYEQYF
TRBV28,TRBJ2-7,CASSFSLYEQYF
TRBV5-4,TRBJ2-1,CASMEGLGRDEQFF
TRBV10-3,TRBJ2-3,CAISKTSGGRTDTQYF
TRBV5-1,TRBJ1-1,CASSLYPGVNTEAFF
TRBV18,TRBJ2-7,CASSPTGGGNYEQYF
TRBV19,TRBJ1-2,CASSNLSDYGYTF